These T cell receptor beta chains were read from a single sample in a study of neoadjuvant anti-PD-1 for oral cavity cancer. The assay was immunoSEQ multiplex PCR, and TCRdb's table has in-frame clones only and misses some. The sample contains around 62,000 clones, 65% to 80% of which appear only once. Sequencing was performed on PBMCs, taken before nivolumab (anti-PD-1) treatment. The receptors stem from a person between 40 and 85 years old with oral cavity squamous cell carcinoma. CDR3s include the opening cysteine and the closing phenylalanine or tryptophan. Each record gives: D gene, clone size, CDR3 length, V gene, J gene, CDR3 protein, CDR3 DNA. The D gene is left open where the match is weak. Clone size is shown for a subset of rows, as once, few, many or a class of expanded clone.

-,-,15,TRBV28,TRBJ1-1,CASSLYSLMGTEAFF,TGTGCCAGCAGTTTATATTCCCTAATGGGCACTGAAGCTTTCTTT
-,-,14,TRBV9,TRBJ1-5,CASSEGRKDQPQHF,TGTGCCAGCAGCGAGGGACGGAAGGATCAGCCCCAGCATTTT
-,-,15,TRBV7-9,TRBJ1-5,CASSSGIWSNQPQHF,TGTGCCAGCAGCTCAGGGATTTGGAGCAATCAGCCCCAGCATTTT
-,-,12,TRBV28,TRBJ1-5,CASRDDILNQHF,TGTGCCAGCAGGGACGACATTTTAAACCAGCATTTT
TRBD2,-,15,TRBV28,TRBJ2-7,CASSGSGRAFYEQYF,TGTGCCAGCAGTGGGAGCGGGAGGGCCTTCTACGAGCAGTACTTC
TRBD1,-,14,TRBV30,TRBJ1-1,CAWSRTGSSTEAFF,TGTGCCTGGAGCCGGACAGGGTCCAGCACTGAAGCTTTCTTT
TRBD2,-,15,TRBV6-5,TRBJ2-5,CASSPGLADEETQYF,TGTGCCAGCAGCCCGGGACTAGCGGACGAAGAGACCCAGTACTTC
-,-,15,TRBV5-4,TRBJ2-1,CASSLWASRGNEQFF,TGTGCCAGCAGCCTCTGGGCTTCTAGGGGCAATGAGCAGTTCTTC
-,-,12,TRBV5-6,TRBJ1-2,CASSLADRGYTF,TGTGCCAGCAGCTTGGCAGACCGGGGCTACACCTTC
-,few,15,TRBV4-2,TRBJ1-6,CASSQGKGRDSPLHF,TGTGCCAGCAGCCAAGGGAAGGGTAGGGATTCACCCCTCCACTTT
-,-,14,TRBV18,TRBJ2-6,CASSPDSGANVLTF,TGTGCCAGCTCTCCAGACTCTGGGGCCAACGTCCTGACTTTC
-,-,11,TRBV29-1,TRBJ1-2,CSVVTNYGYTF,TGCAGCGTGGTGACAAACTATGGCTACACCTTC
-,once,15,TRBV10-1,TRBJ2-6,CASSDLGSGANVLTF,TGCGCCAGCAGTGATCTCGGGAGTGGGGCCAACGTCCTGACTTTC
-,-,13,TRBV5-8,TRBJ2-7,CASSSAVAYEQYF,TGTGCCAGCAGCTCTGCAGTGGCCTACGAGCAGTACTTC
TRBD1,-,14,TRBV27,TRBJ1-2,CASNPRQGGYGYTF,TGTGCCAGCAACCCACGACAGGGCGGCTATGGCTACACCTTC
-,once,15,TRBV27,TRBJ2-6,CASSFLDSGANVLTF,TGTGCCAGCAGTTTTTTGGACTCTGGGGCCAACGTCCTGACTTTC
TRBD2,-,15,TRBV19,TRBJ2-2,CASLAGGPVAGELFF,TGTGCCAGTTTAGCGGGAGGGCCTGTGGCCGGGGAGCTGTTTTTT
TRBD1,-,16,TRBV6-1,TRBJ2-7,CASSVRQGRFGYEQYF,TGTGCCAGCAGTGTAAGACAGGGAAGGTTCGGCTACGAGCAGTACTTC
TRBD1,-,16,TRBV7-4,TRBJ2-7,CASSLVRAGQVDEQYF,TGTGCCAGCAGCTTAGTGAGGGCGGGACAGGTTGACGAGCAGTACTTC
-,once,14,TRBV7-8,TRBJ2-5,CASSLVQTPREQYF,TGTGCCAGCAGCTTAGTACAGACCCCCAGGGAGCAGTACTTC
-,-,13,TRBV2,TRBJ1-5,CASSVRGDQPQHF,TGTGCCAGCAGTGTTCGGGGTGATCAGCCCCAGCATTTT
TRBD1,-,14,TRBV4-1,TRBJ1-2,CASSQTQGAYGYTF,TGCGCCAGCAGCCAGACACAGGGGGCCTATGGCTACACCTTC
TRBD2,-,17,TRBV30,TRBJ2-1,CAWSHPYLAGIYNEQFF,TGTGCCTGGAGCCATCCATATCTAGCGGGAATCTACAATGAGCAGTTCTTC
-,-,15,TRBV5-6,TRBJ1-1,CASSFPVGQGTEAFF,TGTGCCAGCAGCTTTCCGGTGGGCCAGGGCACTGAAGCTTTCTTT
-,-,17,TRBV10-2,TRBJ2-3,CASSEHGRKGSTDTQYF,TGCGCCAGCAGTGAGCACGGCAGGAAGGGTAGCACAGATACGCAGTATTTT
-,-,14,TRBV5-6,TRBJ2-3,CASSLGGGTDTQYF,TGTGCCAGCAGCCTCGGAGGAGGCACAGATACGCAGTATTTT
TRBD1,-,14,TRBV6-1,TRBJ1-4,CASSEDRASEKLFF,TGTGCCAGCAGTGAGGACAGGGCGAGTGAAAAACTGTTTTTT
TRBD1,-,13,TRBV2,TRBJ1-2,CASSARDREAYTF,TGTGCCAGCAGTGCCCGGGACAGGGAAGCCTACACCTTC
-,-,15,TRBV7-2,TRBJ1-5,CASSSTGWSNQPQHF,TGTGCCAGCAGCTCCACAGGGTGGAGCAATCAGCCCCAGCATTTT
TRBD1,-,14,TRBV6-1,TRBJ2-3,CASTPGQGKDTQYF,TGTGCCAGCACCCCGGGACAGGGGAAAGATACGCAGTATTTT
TRBD2,few,17,TRBV5-1,TRBJ2-3,CASSVGTSGRGTDTQYF,TGCGCCAGCAGCGTCGGGACTAGCGGGAGAGGAACAGATACGCAGTATTTT
-,once,16,TRBV6-1,TRBJ1-2,CASSAVSGQGRSGYTF,TGTGCCAGCAGTGCGGTATCGGGGCAGGGACGTAGTGGCTACACCTTC
TRBD1,-,18,TRBV6-4,TRBJ1-6,CASSEGQGGGSYNSPLHF,TGTGCCAGCAGTGAAGGACAGGGAGGAGGCTCCTATAATTCACCCCTCCACTTT
TRBD1,-,14,TRBV28,TRBJ1-2,CASLGGQVLRGYTF,TGTGCCAGTTTAGGGGGACAGGTCTTAAGGGGCTACACCTTC
-,-,13,TRBV14,TRBJ1-1,CASSQDSRGEAFF,TGTGCCAGCAGCCAAGATTCCAGGGGCGAAGCTTTCTTT
TRBD1,-,16,TRBV5-1,TRBJ1-2,CASSPAADRGVYGYTF,TGCGCCAGCAGCCCCGCGGCCGACAGGGGGGTCTATGGCTACACCTTC
TRBD1,-,15,TRBV2,TRBJ2-1,CASSLGTGGYNEQFF,TGTGCCAGCAGCCTAGGGACAGGGGGTTACAATGAGCAGTTCTTC
-,-,16,TRBV7-2,TRBJ2-1,CASSLAKGRGMIEQFF,TGTGCCAGCAGCTTAGCCAAGGGGCGCGGTATGATTGAGCAGTTCTTC
-,-,11,TRBV5-6,TRBJ2-7,CASTNSYEQYF,TGTGCCAGCACCAACTCCTACGAGCAGTACTTC
TRBD1,-,15,TRBV30,TRBJ1-3,CAWSPPDRAGNTIYF,TGTGCCTGGAGTCCTCCAGACAGGGCTGGAAACACCATATATTTT
TRBD1,few,15,TRBV27,TRBJ2-7,CASRGQSSSTYEQYF,TGTGCCAGCAGGGGACAGAGCTCGTCCACCTACGAGCAGTACTTC
TRBD2,-,18,TRBV27,TRBJ2-7,CASSLQRLAGGPPYEQYF,TGTGCCAGCAGTCTCCAGAGACTAGCGGGAGGACCACCTTACGAGCAGTACTTC
TRBD1,-,12,TRBV28,TRBJ1-1,CAGGQGASEAFF,TGTGCCGGCGGACAGGGGGCATCTGAAGCTTTCTTT
-,-,11,TRBV6-5,TRBJ1-1,CASIKSTEAFF,TGTGCCAGCATTAAATCCACTGAAGCTTTCTTT
TRBD2,-,17,TRBV19,TRBJ2-3,CASSRGSGRGFTDTQYF,TGTGCCAGTAGTAGGGGTAGCGGGAGGGGCTTCACAGATACGCAGTATTTT
-,-,11,TRBV20-1,TRBJ2-5,CSARDGKTQYF,TGCAGTGCTAGAGATGGGAAGACCCAGTACTTC
TRBD1,-,14,TRBV19,TRBJ2-2,CASRDRGSTGELFF,TGTGCCAGCAGAGACAGGGGGAGCACCGGGGAGCTGTTTTTT